The 9 T cell receptor beta chains reported below all come from one sample, sequenced in a study of shared clonotypes between healthy human individuals. Some clones are missing from TCRdb's copy, which holds only in-frame ones; the method was immunoSEQ multiplex PCR. The sample yields around 1.5 million clones, roughly 98% seen once. The source material was naive CD4+ T cells sorted from blood. Subset in this sample: CD45RA+ positively selected. The receptors here all came from a man between 25 and 39 years old in good health.

CDR3 sequence (DNA): TGTGCCAGCAGTTTTGGCGGGAGCAGAATAGATACGCAGTATTTT. This translates into CASSFGGSRIDTQYF. The chain combines TRBV27 with TRBJ2-3; 7 bases are shared with TRBD2. V lost 3 bases and J lost 5; bases outside the gene matches: 8. Germline assignment: CDR1 MNHEY and CDR2 SMNVEV (reference sequence). The CDR3 covers 15 residues.

V is TRBV29-1 and J is TRBJ2-7; either TRBD1 or TRBD2 may supply D (6 bases each). This CDR3 region has 14 residues. V lost 1 base, J lost 3 bases, and 13 bases lay in between. Germline V CDR1 and CDR2: SQVTM, ANQGSEA. The CDR3 nucleotides read TGCAGCGTTGAAGTCCCGGGGGCAGACTACGAGCAGTACTTC. This gives the protein CSVEVPGADYEQYF.

The rearrangement links TRBV20-1 to TRBJ2-3, with D possibly matching TRBD2 (5 bases). Germline lookup yields CDR1 DFQATT and CDR2 SNEGSKA (reference sequence). The V end lost 4 bases, the J end lost 10 bases, and 12 bases lay between the germline ends. The CDR3 covers 11 residues. As DNA, the CDR3 is TGCAGTGCTACCTTACTAGAAGCGCAGTATTTT. It is translated as CSATLLEAQYF.

Here the CDR3 DNA reads TGTGCCACCAGCAGAGTTAGTGGGGTTAATGGCTACACCTTC. It is translated as CATSRVSGVNGYTF. The chain recombines TRBV15 with TRBJ1-2; D not certain. Between the trimmed V and J ends, which lost 1 base and 6 bases, there was a span of 12 bases. The CDR3 consists of 14 residues. Germline CDR1 is LNHNV and CDR2 is YYDKDF (reference sequence).

The V and J genes are TRBV28 and TRBJ2-5; 14 positions agree with TRBD2. The CDR3 consists of 20 residues. The V gene's germline CDR1 is MDHEN and CDR2 SYDVKM. Trimming removed 6 bases from V and 2 bases from J; junction bases left unmatched: 17. CDR3 loop: CASRRKPGLAGVSGQETQYF. In nucleotides, the CDR3 is TGTGCCAGCAGGCGAAAACCGGGACTAGCGGGAGTTTCGGGACAAGAGACCCAGTACTTC.

The rearrangement joins TRBV11-2 to TRBJ2-3; 10 bases align to TRBD2. Per germline, CDR1 SGHAT and CDR2 FQNNGV. The junction had 2 bases not matched to a gene; V was cut back by 1 base and J by 4 bases. This CDR3 has 15 amino acids. The chain's CDR3 is CASSLVLAGSDTQYF. Here the CDR3 DNA reads TGTGCCAGCAGCTTAGTACTAGCGGGGTCAGATACGCAGTATTTT.

The rearrangement joins TRBV19 to TRBJ2-7; D uncertain. CDR1 and CDR2 from the germline V gene are LNHDA and SQIVND (reference sequence). With 1 base removed from V and 0 bases from J, the gap between germline ends came to 10 bases. The CDR3 contains 15 residues. The CDR3 sequence: CASSIGGSRSYEQYF. DNA of the CDR3: TGTGCCAGTAGTATAGGTGGAAGCCGCTCCTACGAGCAGTACTTC. Combining the CDR3 with reference TRBV19 and TRBJ2-7 gives the whole variable domain DGGITQSPKYLFRKEGQNVTLSCEQNLNHDAMYWYRQDPGQGLRLIYYSQIVNDFQKGDIAEGYSVSREKKESFPLTVTSAQKNPTAFYLCASSIGGSRSYEQYFGPGTRLTVT.

This chain uses TRBV20-1 with TRBJ1-5; a possible D gene is TRBD1 (6 bases). V was trimmed by 6 bases and J by 12 bases, leaving 15 bases between them. There are 11 residues in the CDR3. CDR1 and CDR2 from the germline V gene are DFQATT and SNEGSKA (reference sequence). CDR3 sequence (DNA): TGCAGTGCCACCTCGACAGGCGACCAGCATTTT. Translated, it gives CSATSTGDQHF.

This chain links TRBV6-5 with TRBJ2-3; D not certain. Looked up from germline, CDR1 is MNHEY and CDR2 is SVGAGI. Trimming removed 0 bases from V and 0 bases from J, with 10 bases in between. CDR3 size: 16 residues. The CDR3 loop reads CASSYSILTSTDTQYF. The CDR3 coding sequence is TGTGCCAGCAGTTACTCCATCCTAACTAGCACAGATACGCAGTATTTT.